The 3 T cell receptor beta chains in this list originate from one sample, sequenced in a study of shared clonotypes between healthy human individuals. Naive CD8 cells were CD45RO-negative, positively selected for CCR7, excluding terminally differentiated effector memory CD45RA+ cells. Libraries were prepared by immunoSEQ multiplex PCR; TCRdb keeps only in-frame clonotypes and omits some of them. The sample has some 2 million clones, approximately 94% seen once. Sequenced sample: naive CD8+ T cells sorted from blood. These receptors were obtained from a young man in good health.

The rearrangement uses TRBV20-1 and TRBJ2-2; D not certain. The V end was cut by 5 bases, the J end by 5 bases, with 6 bases between. Germline V gives CDR1 DFQATT, CDR2 SNEGSKA (reference sequence). The CDR3 length is 11 residues. The CDR3 is CSALRTGELFF. DNA of the CDR3: TGCAGTGCTCTGAGAACCGGGGAGCTGTTTTTT.

The V and J genes are TRBV7-3 and TRBJ2-3; D remains ambiguous. CDR3 length: 13 amino acids. V was cut by 0 bases and J by 4 bases, with 5 bases left in between. Germline CDR1 is SGHTA and CDR2 is FQGTGA. This CDR3 is CASSLTTADTQYF. In DNA form, the CDR3 reads TGTGCCAGCAGCTTAACGACGGCAGATACGCAGTATTTT.

The chain combines TRBV5-6 with TRBJ2-7; a weak D match, TRBD1 (6 bases). The CDR3 has 15 amino acids. Germline V lookup: CDR1 SGHDT, CDR2 YYEEEE. V was pared by 0 bases and J by 7 bases, with 17 bases between. CDR3 DNA sequence: TGTGCCAGCAGCTTGGCCGGACAGTTACAAGGGGAGCAGTACTTC. Protein: CASSLAGQLQGEQYF.